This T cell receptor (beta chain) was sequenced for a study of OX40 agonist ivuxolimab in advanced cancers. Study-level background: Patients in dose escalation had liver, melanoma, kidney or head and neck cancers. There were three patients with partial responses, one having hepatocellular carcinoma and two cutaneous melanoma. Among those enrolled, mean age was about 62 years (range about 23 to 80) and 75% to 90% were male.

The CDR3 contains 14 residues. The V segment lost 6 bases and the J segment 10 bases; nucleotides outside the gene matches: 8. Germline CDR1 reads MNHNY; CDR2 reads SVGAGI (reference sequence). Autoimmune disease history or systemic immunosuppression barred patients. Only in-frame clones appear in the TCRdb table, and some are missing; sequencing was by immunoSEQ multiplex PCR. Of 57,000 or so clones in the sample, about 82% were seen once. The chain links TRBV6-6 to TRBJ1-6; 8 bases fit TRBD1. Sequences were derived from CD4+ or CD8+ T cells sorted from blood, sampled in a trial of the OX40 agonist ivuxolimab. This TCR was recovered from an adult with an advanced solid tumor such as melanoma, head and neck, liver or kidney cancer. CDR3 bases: TGTGCCAGCAGGAGGTCAGGGGGCGAGTCACCCCTCCACTTT. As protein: CASRRSGGESPLHF.